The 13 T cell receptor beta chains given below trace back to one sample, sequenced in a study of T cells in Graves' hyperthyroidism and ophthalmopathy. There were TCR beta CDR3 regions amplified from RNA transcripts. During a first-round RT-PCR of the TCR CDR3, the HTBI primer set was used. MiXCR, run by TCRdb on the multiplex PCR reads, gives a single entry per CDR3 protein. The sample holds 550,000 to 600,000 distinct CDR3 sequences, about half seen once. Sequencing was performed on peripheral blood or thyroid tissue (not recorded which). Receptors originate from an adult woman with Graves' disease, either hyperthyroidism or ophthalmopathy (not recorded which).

CDR3 sequence (DNA): TGTGCCATCAGTGAGTCGTTGGGACAGAACTCTGGGGCCAACGTCCTGACTTTC. Its protein product is CAISESLGQNSGANVLTF. The V and J genes are TRBV10-3 and TRBJ2-6, with 7 bases fitting TRBD1. The V and J ends lost 0 bases and 0 bases, in that order; junction bases with no gene match: 5. The germline V gene has CDR1 ENHRY and CDR2 SYGVKD. The CDR3 has 18 amino acids.

In nucleotides, the CDR3 is TGCAGTGCTAGTGACCGCGGTAGCAATCAGCCCCAGCATTTT. Amino acid sequence: CSASDRGSNQPQHF. The chain carries TRBV20-1 and TRBJ1-5; no definite D call. The CDR3 has 14 residues. Looked up from germline, CDR1 is DFQATT and CDR2 is SNEGSKA (reference sequence). The V end was cut by 3 bases, the J end by 0 bases, with 9 bases between.

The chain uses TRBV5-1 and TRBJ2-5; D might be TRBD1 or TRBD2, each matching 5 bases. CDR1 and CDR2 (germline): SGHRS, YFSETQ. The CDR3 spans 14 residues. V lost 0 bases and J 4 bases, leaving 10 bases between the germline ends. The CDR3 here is CASSLVGDRETQYF. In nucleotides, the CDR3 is TGCGCCAGCAGCTTGGTAGGGGACCGAGAGACCCAGTACTTC.

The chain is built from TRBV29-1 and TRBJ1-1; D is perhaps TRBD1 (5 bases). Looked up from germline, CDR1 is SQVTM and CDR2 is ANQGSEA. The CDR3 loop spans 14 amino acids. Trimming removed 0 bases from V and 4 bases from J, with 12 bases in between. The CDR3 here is CSVEDLDKSTEAFF. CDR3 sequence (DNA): TGCAGCGTTGAAGATTTGGACAAAAGCACTGAAGCTTTCTTT. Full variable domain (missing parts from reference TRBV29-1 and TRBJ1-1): SAVISQKPSRDICQRGTSLTIQCQVDSQVTMMFWYRQQPGQSLTLIATANQGSEATYESGFVIDKFPISRPNLTFSTLTVSNMSPEDSSIYLCSVEDLDKSTEAFFGQGTRLTVV.

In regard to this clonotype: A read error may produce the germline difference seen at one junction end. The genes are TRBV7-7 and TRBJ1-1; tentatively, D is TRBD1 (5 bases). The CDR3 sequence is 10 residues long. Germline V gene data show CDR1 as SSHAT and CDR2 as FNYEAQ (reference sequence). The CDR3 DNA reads TGTGCTAGCAGCGGCTCCGGGACTCTCTTT. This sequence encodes CASSGSGTLF.

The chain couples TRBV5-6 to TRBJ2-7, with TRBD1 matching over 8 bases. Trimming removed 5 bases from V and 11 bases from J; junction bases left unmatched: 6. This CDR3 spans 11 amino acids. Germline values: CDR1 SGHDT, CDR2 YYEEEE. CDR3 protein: CASRRTGQEYF. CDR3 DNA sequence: TGTGCCAGCAGAAGAACGGGACAGGAGTACTTC.

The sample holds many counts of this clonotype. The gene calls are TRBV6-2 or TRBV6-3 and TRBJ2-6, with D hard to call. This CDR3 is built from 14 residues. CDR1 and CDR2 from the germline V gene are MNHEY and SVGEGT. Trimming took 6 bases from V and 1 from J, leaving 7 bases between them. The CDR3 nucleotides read TGTGCCAGCAGCGGAGATTCTGGGGCCAACGTCCTGACTTTC. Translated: CASSGDSGANVLTF.

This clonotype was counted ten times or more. CDR3 loop: CASSSTGDIQETQYF. The CDR3 DNA sequence: TGCGCCAGCAGCTCGACAGGGGATATCCAAGAGACCCAGTACTTC. The rearrangement joins TRBV5-1 to TRBJ2-5, with TRBD1 identical over 8 bases. J lost 1 base, V lost 3 bases, and 5 bases had no gene match. CDR1 SGHRS and CDR2 YFSETQ come from the germline V gene. The CDR3 contains 15 residues.

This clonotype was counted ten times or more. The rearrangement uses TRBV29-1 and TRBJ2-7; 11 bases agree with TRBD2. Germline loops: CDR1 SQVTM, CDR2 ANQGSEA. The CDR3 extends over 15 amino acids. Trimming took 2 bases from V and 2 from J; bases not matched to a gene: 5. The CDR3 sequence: CSVETPSGRPYEQYF. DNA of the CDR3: TGCAGCGTTGAAACCCCTAGCGGGAGGCCCTACGAGCAGTACTTC.

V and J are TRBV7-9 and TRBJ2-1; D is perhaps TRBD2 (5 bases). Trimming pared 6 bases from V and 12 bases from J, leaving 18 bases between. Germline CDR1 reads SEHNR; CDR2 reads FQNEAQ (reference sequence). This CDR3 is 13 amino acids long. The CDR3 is CASRSDQPEVQFF. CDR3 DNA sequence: TGTGCCAGCAGATCTGACCAGCCGGAGGTGCAGTTCTTC.

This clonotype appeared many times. The CDR3 region is CASSGQGPYEQYF. The CDR3, as DNA: TGTGCCAGCAGTGGACAGGGTCCCTACGAGCAGTACTTC. V usage is TRBV12-3 or TRBV12-4 and J usage is TRBJ2-7, with TRBD1 identical over 8 bases. Trimming took 5 bases from V and 2 from J; bases not matched to a gene: 2. CDR3 length: 13 amino acids.

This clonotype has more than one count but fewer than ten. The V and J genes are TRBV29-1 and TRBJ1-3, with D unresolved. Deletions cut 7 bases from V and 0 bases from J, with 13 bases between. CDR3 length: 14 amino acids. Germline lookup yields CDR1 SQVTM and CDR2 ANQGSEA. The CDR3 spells CSANDRSSGNTIYF. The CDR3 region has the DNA TGCAGCGCTAACGACCGATCCTCTGGAAACACCATATATTTT.

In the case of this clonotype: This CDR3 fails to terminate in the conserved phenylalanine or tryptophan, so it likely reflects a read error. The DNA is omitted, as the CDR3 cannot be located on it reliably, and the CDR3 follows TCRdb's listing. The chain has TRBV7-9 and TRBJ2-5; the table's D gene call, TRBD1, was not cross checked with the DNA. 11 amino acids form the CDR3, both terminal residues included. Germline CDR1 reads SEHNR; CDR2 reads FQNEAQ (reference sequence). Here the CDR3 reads CASSIHRDRNT.